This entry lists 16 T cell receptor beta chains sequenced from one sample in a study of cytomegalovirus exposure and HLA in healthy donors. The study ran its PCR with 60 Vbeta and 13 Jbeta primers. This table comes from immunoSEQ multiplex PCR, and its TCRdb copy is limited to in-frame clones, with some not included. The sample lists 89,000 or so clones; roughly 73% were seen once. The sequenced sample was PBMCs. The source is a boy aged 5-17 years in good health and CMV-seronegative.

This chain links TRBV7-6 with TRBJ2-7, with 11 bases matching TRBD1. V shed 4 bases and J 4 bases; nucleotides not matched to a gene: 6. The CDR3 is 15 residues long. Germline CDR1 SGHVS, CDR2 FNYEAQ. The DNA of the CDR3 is TGTGCCAGCAGCTCCTACGGGACAGGGGGTTACGAGCAGTACTTC. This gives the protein CASSSYGTGGYEQYF.

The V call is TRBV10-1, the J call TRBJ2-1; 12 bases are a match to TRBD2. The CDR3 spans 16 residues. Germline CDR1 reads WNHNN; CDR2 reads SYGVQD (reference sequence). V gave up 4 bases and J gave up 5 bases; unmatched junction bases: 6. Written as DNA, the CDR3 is TGCGCCAGCAGTGGGCCGGCTAGCGGGAGGGACAATGAGCAGTTCTTC. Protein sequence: CASSGPASGRDNEQFF.

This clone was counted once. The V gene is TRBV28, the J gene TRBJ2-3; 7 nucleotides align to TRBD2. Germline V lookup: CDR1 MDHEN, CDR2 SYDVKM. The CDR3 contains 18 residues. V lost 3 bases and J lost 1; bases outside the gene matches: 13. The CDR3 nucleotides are TGTGCCAGCAGTTTCTCGGAGTATCGGGGGGAGGGCACAGATACGCAGTATTTT. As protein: CASSFSEYRGEGTDTQYF.

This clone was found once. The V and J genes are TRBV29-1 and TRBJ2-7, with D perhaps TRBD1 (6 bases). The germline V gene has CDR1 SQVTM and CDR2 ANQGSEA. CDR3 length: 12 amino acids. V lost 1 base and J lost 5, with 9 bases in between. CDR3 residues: CSVEGRGHEQYF. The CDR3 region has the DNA TGCAGCGTTGAAGGCAGGGGCCACGAGCAGTACTTC.

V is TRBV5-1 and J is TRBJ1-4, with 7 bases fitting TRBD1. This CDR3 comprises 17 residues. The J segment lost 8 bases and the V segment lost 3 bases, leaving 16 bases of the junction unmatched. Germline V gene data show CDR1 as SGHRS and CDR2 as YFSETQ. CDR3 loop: CASSYNPDRVREEKLFF. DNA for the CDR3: TGCGCCAGCAGCTATAATCCCGACAGGGTGAGGGAAGAAAAACTGTTTTTT.

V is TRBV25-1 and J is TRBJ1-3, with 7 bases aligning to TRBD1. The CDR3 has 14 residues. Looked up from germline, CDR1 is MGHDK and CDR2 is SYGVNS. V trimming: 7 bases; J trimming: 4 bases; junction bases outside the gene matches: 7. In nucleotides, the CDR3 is TGTGCCAGCACCCGAAAGGGGGCCGGAAACACCATATATTTT. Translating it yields CASTRKGAGNTIYF.

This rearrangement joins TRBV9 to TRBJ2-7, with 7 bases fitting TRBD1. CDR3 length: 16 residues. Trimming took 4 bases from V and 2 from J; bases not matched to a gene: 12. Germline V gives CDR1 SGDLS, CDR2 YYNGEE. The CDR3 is CASSNPLRDSTYEQYF. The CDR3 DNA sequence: TGTGCCAGCAGCAACCCCTTACGGGACAGCACCTACGAGCAGTACTTC.

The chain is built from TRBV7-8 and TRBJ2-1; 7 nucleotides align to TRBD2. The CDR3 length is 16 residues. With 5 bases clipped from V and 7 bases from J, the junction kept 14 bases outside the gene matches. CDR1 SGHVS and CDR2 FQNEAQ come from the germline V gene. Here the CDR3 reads CASSEAGTTRTNEQFF. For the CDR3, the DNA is TGTGCCAGCAGCGAGGCCGGGACTACTCGAACTAATGAGCAGTTCTTC.

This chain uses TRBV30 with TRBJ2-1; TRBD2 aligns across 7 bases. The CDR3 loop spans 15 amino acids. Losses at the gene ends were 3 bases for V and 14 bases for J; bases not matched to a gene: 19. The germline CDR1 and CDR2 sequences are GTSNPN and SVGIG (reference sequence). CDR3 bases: TGTGCCTGGAGCGCCCTCGGAGGGACTACCGGTTCGGAGTTCTTC. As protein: CAWSALGGTTGSEFF. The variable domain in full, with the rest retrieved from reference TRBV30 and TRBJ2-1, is SQTIHQWPATLVQPVGSPLSLECTVEGTSNPNLYWYRQAAGRGLQLLFYSVGIGQISSEVPQNLSASRPQDRQFILSSKKLLLSDSGFYLCAWSALGGTTGSEFFGPGTRLTVL.

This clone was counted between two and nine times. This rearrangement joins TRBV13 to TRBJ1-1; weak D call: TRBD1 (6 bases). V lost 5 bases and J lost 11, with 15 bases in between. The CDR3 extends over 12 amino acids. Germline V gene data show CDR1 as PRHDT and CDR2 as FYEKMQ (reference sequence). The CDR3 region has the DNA TGTGCCAGCAGCAAACAGGGTTTGTCGGCTTTCTTT. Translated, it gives CASSKQGLSAFF.

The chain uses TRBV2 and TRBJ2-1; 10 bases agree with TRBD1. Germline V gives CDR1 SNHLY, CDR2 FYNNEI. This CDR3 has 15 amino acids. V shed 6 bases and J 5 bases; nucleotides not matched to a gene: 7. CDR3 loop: CASRIGTGENNEQFF. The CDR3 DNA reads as TGTGCCAGCAGGATAGGGACAGGGGAGAACAATGAGCAGTTCTTC.

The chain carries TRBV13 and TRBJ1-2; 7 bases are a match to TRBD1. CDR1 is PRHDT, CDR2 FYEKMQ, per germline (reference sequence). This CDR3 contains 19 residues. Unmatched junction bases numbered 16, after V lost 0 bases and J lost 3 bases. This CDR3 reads CASSLGIRDRTKFYYGYTF. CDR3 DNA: TGTGCCAGCAGCTTAGGAATTCGGGACAGAACAAAATTCTACTATGGCTACACCTTC.

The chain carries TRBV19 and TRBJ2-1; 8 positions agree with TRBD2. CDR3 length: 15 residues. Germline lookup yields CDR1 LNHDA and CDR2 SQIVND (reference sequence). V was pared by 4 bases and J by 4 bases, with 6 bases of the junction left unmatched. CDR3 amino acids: CASSTGLAGYNEQFF. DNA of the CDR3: TGTGCCAGTAGTACCGGACTAGCTGGGTACAATGAGCAGTTCTTC.

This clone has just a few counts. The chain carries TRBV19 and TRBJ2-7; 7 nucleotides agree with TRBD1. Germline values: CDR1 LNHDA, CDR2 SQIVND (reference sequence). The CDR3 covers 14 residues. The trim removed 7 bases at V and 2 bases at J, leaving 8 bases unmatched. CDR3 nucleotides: TGTGCCAGTAAATCCAGGGGGTCGACCTACGAGCAGTACTTC. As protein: CASKSRGSTYEQYF.

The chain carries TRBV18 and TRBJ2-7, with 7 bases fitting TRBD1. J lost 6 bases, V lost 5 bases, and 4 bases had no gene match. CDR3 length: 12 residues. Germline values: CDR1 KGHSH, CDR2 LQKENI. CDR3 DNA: TGTGCCAGCTCAGATGACAGGGTCGAGCAGTACTTC. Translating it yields CASSDDRVEQYF. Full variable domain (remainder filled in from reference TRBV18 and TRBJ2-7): NAGVMQNPRHLVRRRGQEARLRCSPMKGHSHVYWYRQLPEEGLKFMVYLQKENIIDESGMPKERFSAEFPKEGPSILRIQQVVRGDSAAYFCASSDDRVEQYFGPGTRLTVT.

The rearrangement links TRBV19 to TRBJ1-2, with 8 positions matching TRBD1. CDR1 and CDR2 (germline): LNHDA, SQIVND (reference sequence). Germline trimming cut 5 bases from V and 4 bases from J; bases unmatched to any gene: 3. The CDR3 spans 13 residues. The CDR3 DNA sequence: TGTGCCAGTAGTCCAGGGACAGGCTATGGCTACACCTTC. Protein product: CASSPGTGYGYTF.